A selection of T cell receptor beta chains follows, all from one sample in a study of somatic mutations in cytotoxic T cells in rheumatoid arthritis. Some clones are missing from TCRdb's copy, which holds only in-frame ones; the method was immunoSEQ multiplex PCR. Of over a thousand clones listed, about 80% are singletons. The sample was CD8+ T cells sorted from blood. These receptors all come from an adult with rheumatoid arthritis. CDR3s include the opening cysteine and the closing phenylalanine or tryptophan. The D gene is left open where the match is weak. Some rows mark clone size as missing; the rest say once, few, many or name a class of expanded clone.

cdr3_aa	cdr3_nt	v_call	clone_size	j_call	cdr3_length	d_call
CASSFTPDTQYF	TGTGCCAGCAGCTTCACACCCGATACGCAGTATTTT	TRBV7-2	-	TRBJ2-3	12	-
CASSLGYNEQFF	TGTGCCAGCAGCTTAGGCTACAATGAGCAGTTCTTC	TRBV7-9	-	TRBJ2-1	12	-
CASSLREGELSTDTQYF	TGTGCCAGCAGCTTACGGGAGGGAGAGTTGAGCACAGATACGCAGTATTTT	TRBV7-2	-	TRBJ2-3	17	TRBD2
CASSERGINTEAFF	TGTGCCAGCAGTGAACGGGGGATCAACACTGAAGCTTTCTTT	TRBV2	-	TRBJ1-1	14	-
CASSLLGWASDEQFF	TGTGCCAGCAGCTTACTAGGTTGGGCTTCGGATGAGCAGTTCTTC	TRBV11-2	few	TRBJ2-1	15	-
CASSFHPSNQPQHF	TGTGCCAGCAGTTTCCATCCGAGCAATCAGCCCCAGCATTTT	TRBV27	-	TRBJ1-5	14	-
CASSQDASGTSYFNEQFF	TGCGCCAGCAGCCAAGATGCCTCCGGGACTAGCTATTTCAATGAGCAGTTCTTC	TRBV4-3	few	TRBJ2-1	18	TRBD2
CASSAGSPQYF	TGTGCCAGCAGCGCAGGGTCTCCTCAGTACTTC	TRBV14	-	TRBJ2-4	11	-
CSVERGVADGGNTIYF	TGCAGCGTTGAAAGAGGGGTGGCAGACGGTGGAAACACCATATATTTT	TRBV29-1	-	TRBJ1-3	16	-
CASSLIWTTEQFF	TGTGCCAGCAGTCTTATTTGGACGACTGAGCAGTTCTTC	TRBV27	-	TRBJ2-1	13	-
CASSLEDTSNYGYTF	TGTGCCAGCAGCTTAGAGGACACATCTAACTATGGCTACACCTTC	TRBV11-2	-	TRBJ1-2	15	-
CASSQDSPPSSYEQYF	TGCGCCAGCAGCCAAGACTCCCCCCCTAGCTCCTACGAGCAGTACTTC	TRBV4-3	-	TRBJ2-7	16	-
CASSLAGGTYEQYF	TGTGCCAGCAGCTTAGCGGGGGGAACCTACGAGCAGTACTTC	TRBV11-3	-	TRBJ2-7	14	TRBD2
CASSQVRGGPQHF	TGCGCCAGCAGCCAAGTTAGGGGGGGGCCCCAGCATTTT	TRBV4-3	-	TRBJ1-5	13	-
CASRSTSVAGDLETQYF	TGTGCCAGCAGATCCACCAGCGTGGCGGGAGACCTAGAGACCCAGTACTTC	TRBV7-9	-	TRBJ2-5	17	TRBD2
CASSKTGLDQPQHF	TGTGCCAGCAGTAAGACAGGCTTGGATCAGCCCCAGCATTTT	TRBV6-6	-	TRBJ1-5	14	-
CASSIDRGNSYGYTF	TGTGCCAGTAGTATAGACAGGGGAAATAGCTATGGCTACACCTTC	TRBV19	-	TRBJ1-2	15	-
CASSQEDLAGTYEQYF	TGCGCCAGCAGCCAAGAAGACCTAGCGGGAACCTACGAGCAGTACTTC	TRBV4-3	-	TRBJ2-7	16	TRBD2
CASSLVRERGNEQFF	TGTGCCAGCAGTTTAGTTCGGGAGCGGGGCAATGAGCAGTTCTTC	TRBV27	-	TRBJ2-1	15	TRBD2
CASSLSGDSYEQYF	TGTGCCAGCAGCCTCAGCGGAGACTCCTACGAGCAGTACTTC	TRBV7-2	large	TRBJ2-7	14	-
CASSPEGVYNEQFF	TGTGCCAGCAGCCCGGAAGGGGTATACAATGAGCAGTTCTTC	TRBV11-2	few	TRBJ2-1	14	-
CASSSSGTPYEQYF	TGTGCCAGCAGCTCCTCCGGGACTCCTTATGAGCAGTACTTC	TRBV13	-	TRBJ2-7	14	-
CASSVVGSPLHF	TGTGCCAGCAGTGTGGTGGGTTCACCCCTCCACTTT	TRBV27	-	TRBJ1-6	12	-
CASSERRMGSSYNEQFF	TGTGCCAGCAGCGAAAGACGGATGGGAAGCTCCTACAATGAGCAGTTCTTC	TRBV6-1	-	TRBJ2-1	17	-
CASKSSGAPTDTQYF	TGCGCCAGCAAATCGAGCGGGGCCCCCACAGATACGCAGTATTTT	TRBV5-1	-	TRBJ2-3	15	TRBD2
CASRKAGTYQETQYF	TGTGCCAGCAGGAAAGCGGGGACCTACCAAGAGACCCAGTACTTC	TRBV7-9	-	TRBJ2-5	15	TRBD2
CASSVATATNEKLFF	TGTGCCAGCAGCGTAGCGACCGCAACTAATGAAAAACTGTTTTTT	TRBV9	-	TRBJ1-4	15	-
CASSVGGAPTDTQYF	TGTGCCAGCAGCGTAGGAGGTGCCCCCACAGATACGCAGTATTTT	TRBV9	-	TRBJ2-3	15	-
CASSLDGISTNEKLFF	TGTGCCAGCAGCTTAGACGGCATTTCAACTAATGAAAAACTGTTTTTT	TRBV7-9	-	TRBJ1-4	16	-
CASSLTGSGNTIYF	TGTGCCAGCAGCTTGACAGGGTCTGGAAACACCATATATTTT	TRBV7-6	-	TRBJ1-3	14	TRBD1
CASTQEGPNEQFF	TGTGCCAGTACCCAGGAGGGCCCCAATGAGCAGTTCTTC	TRBV19	-	TRBJ2-1	13	-
CASSQETGGGTEAFF	TGCGCCAGCAGCCAAGAGACAGGGGGCGGGACTGAAGCTTTCTTT	TRBV4-1	-	TRBJ1-1	15	TRBD1